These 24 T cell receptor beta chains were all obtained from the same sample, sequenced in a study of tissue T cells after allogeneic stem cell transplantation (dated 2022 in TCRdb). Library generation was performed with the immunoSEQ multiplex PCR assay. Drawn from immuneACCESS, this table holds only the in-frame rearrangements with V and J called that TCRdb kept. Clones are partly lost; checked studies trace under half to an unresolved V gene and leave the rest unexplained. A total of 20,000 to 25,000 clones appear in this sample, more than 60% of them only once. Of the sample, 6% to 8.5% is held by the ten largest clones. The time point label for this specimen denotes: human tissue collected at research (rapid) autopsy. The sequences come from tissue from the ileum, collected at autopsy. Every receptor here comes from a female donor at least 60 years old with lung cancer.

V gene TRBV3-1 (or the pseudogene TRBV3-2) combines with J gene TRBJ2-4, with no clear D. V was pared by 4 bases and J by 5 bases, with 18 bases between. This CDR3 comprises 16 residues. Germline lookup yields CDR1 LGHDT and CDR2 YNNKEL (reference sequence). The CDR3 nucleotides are TGTGCCAGCAGCCCTCCAGGAGCAGGACCACAAAACATTCAGTACTTC. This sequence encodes CASSPPGAGPQNIQYF.

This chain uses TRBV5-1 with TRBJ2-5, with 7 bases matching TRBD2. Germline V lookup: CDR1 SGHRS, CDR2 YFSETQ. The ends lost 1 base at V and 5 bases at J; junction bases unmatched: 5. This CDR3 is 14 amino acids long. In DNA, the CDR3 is TGCGCCAGCAGCTTGTCCACTAGCGTGGAGACCCAGTACTTC. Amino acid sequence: CASSLSTSVETQYF.

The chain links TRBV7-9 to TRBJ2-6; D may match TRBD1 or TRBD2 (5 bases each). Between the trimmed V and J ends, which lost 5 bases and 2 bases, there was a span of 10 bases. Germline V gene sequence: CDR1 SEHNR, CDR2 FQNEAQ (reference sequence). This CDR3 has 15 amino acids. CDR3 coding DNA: TGTGCCAGCAGCCTCAGGGACCCTGGGGCCAACGTCCTGACTTTC. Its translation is CASSLRDPGANVLTF.

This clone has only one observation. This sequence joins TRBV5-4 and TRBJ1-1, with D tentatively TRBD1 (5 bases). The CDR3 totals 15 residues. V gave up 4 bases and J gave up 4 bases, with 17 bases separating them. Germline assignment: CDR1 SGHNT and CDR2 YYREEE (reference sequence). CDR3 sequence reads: CASSPGTGGFTEAFF. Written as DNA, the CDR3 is TGTGCCAGCAGCCCCGGTACGGGGGGGTTCACTGAAGCTTTCTTT.

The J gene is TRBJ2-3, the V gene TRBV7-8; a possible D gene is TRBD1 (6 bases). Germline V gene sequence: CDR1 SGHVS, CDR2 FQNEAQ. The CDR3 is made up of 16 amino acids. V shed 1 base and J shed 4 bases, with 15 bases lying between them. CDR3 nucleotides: TGTGCCAGCAGCTTAGTATTGGGGGCCCAGGCAGATACGCAGTATTTT. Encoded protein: CASSLVLGAQADTQYF.

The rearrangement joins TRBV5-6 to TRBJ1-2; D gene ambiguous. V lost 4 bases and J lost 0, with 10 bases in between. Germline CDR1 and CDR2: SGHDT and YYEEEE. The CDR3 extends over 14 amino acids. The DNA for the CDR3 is TGTGCCAGCAGCCTTTTCAGAGCTAACTATGGCTACACCTTC. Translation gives CASSLFRANYGYTF. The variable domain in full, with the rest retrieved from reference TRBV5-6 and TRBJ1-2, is DAGVTQSPTHLIKTRGQQVTLRCSPKSGHDTVSWYQQALGQGPQFIFQYYEEEERQRGNFPDRFSGHQFPNYSSELNVNALLLGDSALYLCASSLFRANYGYTFGSGTRLTVV.

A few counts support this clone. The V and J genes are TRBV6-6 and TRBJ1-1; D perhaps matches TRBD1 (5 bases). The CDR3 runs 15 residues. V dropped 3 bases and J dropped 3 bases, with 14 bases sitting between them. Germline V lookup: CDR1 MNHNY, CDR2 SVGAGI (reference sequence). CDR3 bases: TGTGCCAGCAGTTATGCAGGGATCAAGGACACTGAAGCTTTCTTT. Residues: CASSYAGIKDTEAFF.

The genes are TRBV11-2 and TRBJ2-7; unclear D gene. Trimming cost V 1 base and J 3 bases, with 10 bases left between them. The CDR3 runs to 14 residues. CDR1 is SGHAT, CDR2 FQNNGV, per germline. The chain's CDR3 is CASSLAPPFYEQYF. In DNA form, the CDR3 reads TGTGCCAGCAGCTTAGCCCCACCATTCTACGAGCAGTACTTC.

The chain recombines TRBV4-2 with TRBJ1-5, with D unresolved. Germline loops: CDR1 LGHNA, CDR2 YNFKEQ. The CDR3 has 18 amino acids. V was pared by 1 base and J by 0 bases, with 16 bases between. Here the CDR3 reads CASSQGGSTTGSNQPQHF. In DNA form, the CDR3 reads TGTGCCAGCAGCCAAGGTGGGAGCACGACGGGTAGCAATCAGCCCCAGCATTTT.

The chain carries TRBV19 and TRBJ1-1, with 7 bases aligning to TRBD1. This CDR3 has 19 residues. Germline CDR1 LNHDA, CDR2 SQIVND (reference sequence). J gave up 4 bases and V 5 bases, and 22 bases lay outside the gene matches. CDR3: CASSPDPYRGSGLGTEAFF. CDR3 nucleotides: TGTGCCAGTAGTCCAGACCCCTACAGGGGCTCGGGGCTGGGCACTGAAGCTTTCTTT.

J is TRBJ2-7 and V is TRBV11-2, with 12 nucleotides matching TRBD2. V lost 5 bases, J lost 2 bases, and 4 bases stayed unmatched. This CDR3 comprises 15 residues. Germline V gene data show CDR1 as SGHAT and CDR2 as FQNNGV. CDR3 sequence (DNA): TGTGCCAGCAGCACCCGACTAGCGGGAGCCTACGAGCAGTACTTC. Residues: CASSTRLAGAYEQYF.

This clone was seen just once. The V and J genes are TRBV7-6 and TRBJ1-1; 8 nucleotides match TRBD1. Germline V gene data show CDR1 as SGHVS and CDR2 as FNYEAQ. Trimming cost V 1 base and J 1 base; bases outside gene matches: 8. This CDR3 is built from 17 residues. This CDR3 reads CASSLVRGQDGNTEAFF. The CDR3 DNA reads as TGTGCCAGCAGCTTAGTACGGGGACAGGACGGGAACACTGAAGCTTTCTTT.

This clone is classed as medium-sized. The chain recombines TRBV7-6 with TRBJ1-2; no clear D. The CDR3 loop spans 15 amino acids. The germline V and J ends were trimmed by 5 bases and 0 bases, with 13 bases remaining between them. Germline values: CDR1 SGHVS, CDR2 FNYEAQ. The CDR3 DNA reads TGTGCCAGCAGCCCAGGACGCCAGACTAACTATGGCTACACCTTC. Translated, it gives CASSPGRQTNYGYTF.

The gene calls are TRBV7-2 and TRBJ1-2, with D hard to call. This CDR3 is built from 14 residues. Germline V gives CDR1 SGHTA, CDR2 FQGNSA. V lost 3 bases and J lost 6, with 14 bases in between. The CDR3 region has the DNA TGTGCCAGCAGCTTTTGGGTGGGTGCTGATGGCTACACCTTC. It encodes CASSFWVGADGYTF.

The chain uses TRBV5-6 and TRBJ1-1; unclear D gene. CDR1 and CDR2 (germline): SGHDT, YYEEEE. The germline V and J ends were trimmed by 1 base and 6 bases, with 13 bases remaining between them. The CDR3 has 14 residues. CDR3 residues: CASSLRAEEAEAFF. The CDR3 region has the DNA TGTGCCAGCAGCTTGCGAGCCGAGGAGGCTGAAGCTTTCTTT.

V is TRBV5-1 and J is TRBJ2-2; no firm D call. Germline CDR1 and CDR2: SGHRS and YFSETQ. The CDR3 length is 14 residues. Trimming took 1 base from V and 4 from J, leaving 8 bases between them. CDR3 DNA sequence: TGCGCCAGCAGCTTGCACCAGAGCACCGGGGAGCTGTTTTTT. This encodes CASSLHQSTGELFF.

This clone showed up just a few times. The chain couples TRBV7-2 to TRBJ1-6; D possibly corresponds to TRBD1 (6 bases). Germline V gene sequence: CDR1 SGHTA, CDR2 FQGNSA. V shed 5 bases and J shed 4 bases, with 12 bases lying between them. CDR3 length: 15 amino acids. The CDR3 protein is CASSARQDYNSPLHF. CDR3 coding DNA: TGTGCCAGCAGCGCTAGACAGGATTATAATTCACCCCTCCACTTT.

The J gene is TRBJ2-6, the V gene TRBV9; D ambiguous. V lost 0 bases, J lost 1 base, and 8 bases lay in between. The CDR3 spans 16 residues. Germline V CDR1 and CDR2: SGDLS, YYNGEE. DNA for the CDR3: TGTGCCAGCAGCGTAGCTCGGGTTTCTGGGGCCAACGTCCTGACTTTC. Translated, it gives CASSVARVSGANVLTF.

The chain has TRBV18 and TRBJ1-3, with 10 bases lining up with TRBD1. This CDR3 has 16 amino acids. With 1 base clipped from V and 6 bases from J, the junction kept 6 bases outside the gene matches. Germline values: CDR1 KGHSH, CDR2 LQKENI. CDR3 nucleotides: TGTGCCAGCTCACCACGGACAGGGGGATATGAAAACACCATATATTTT. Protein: CASSPRTGGYENTIYF.

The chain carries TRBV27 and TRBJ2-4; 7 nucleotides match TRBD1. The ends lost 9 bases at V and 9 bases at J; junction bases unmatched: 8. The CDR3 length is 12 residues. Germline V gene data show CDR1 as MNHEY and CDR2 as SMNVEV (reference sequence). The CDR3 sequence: CASRTGVGIQYF. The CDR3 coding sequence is TGTGCCAGTCGAACAGGGGTAGGCATTCAGTACTTC.

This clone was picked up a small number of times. The CDR3 DNA follows: TGTGCCACCAGCAGCCGGGAGAGGCAGTATTTT. Amino acid sequence: CATSSRERQYF. This sequence joins TRBV15 and TRBJ2-3; tentatively, D is TRBD2 (6 bases). The CDR3 runs to 11 residues. With 3 bases removed from V and 11 bases from J, the gap between germline ends came to 9 bases. Per germline, CDR1 LNHNV and CDR2 YYDKDF (reference sequence).

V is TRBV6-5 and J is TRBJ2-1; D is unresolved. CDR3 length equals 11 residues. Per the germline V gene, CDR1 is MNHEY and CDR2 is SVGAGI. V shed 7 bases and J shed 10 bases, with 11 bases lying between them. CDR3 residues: CASIGGREQFF. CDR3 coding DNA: TGTGCCAGCATAGGTGGGCGGGAGCAGTTCTTC.

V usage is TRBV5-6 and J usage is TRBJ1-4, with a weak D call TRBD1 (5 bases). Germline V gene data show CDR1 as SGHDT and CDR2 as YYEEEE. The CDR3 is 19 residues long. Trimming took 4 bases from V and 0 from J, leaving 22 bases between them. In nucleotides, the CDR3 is TGTGCCAGCAGCCCCACGAGGTCAAGGGGCCTTGCAACTAATGAAAAACTGTTTTTT. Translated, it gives CASSPTRSRGLATNEKLFF.

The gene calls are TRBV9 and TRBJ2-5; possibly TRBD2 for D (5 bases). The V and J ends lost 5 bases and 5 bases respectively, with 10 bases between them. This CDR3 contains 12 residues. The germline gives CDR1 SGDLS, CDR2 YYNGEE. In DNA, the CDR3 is TGTGCCAGCAGTTATGGCGGGGAGACCCAGTACTTC. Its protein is CASSYGGETQYF.